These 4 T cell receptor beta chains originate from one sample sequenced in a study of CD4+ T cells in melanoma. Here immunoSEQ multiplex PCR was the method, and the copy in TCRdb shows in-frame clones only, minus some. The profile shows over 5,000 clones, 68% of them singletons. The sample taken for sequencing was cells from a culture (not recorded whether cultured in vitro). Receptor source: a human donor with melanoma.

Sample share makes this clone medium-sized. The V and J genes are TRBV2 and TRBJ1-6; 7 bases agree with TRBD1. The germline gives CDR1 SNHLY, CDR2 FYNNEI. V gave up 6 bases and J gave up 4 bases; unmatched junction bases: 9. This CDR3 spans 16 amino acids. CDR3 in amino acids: CASRPPAGQYNSPLHF. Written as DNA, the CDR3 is TGTGCCAGCAGACCCCCGGCGGGACAGTATAATTCACCCCTCCACTTT.

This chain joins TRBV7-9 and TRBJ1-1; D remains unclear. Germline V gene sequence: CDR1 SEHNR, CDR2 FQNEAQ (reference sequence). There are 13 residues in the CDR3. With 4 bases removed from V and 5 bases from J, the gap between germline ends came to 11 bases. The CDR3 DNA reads TGTGCCAGCAGCTCGGGCGCCGGAACTGAAGCTTTCTTT. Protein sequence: CASSSGAGTEAFF.

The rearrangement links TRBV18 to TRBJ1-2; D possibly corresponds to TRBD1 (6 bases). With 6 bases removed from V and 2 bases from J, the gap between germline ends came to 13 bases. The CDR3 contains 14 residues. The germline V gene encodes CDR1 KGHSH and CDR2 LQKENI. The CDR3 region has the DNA TGTGCCAGCTCTCTCCGACAGGAAAACTATGGCTACACCTTC. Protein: CASSLRQENYGYTF. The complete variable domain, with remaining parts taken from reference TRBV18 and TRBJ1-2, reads NAGVMQNPRHLVRRRGQEARLRCSPMKGHSHVYWYRQLPEEGLKFMVYLQKENIIDESGMPKERFSAEFPKEGPSILRIQQVVRGDSAAYFCASSLRQENYGYTFGSGTRLTVV.

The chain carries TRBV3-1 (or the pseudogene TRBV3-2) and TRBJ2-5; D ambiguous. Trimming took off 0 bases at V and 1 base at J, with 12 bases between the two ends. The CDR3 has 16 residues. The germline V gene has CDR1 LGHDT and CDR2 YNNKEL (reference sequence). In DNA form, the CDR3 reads TGTGCCAGCAGCCAAGACGGAGTAACAGCCCAAGAGACCCAGTACTTC. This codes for CASSQDGVTAQETQYF.